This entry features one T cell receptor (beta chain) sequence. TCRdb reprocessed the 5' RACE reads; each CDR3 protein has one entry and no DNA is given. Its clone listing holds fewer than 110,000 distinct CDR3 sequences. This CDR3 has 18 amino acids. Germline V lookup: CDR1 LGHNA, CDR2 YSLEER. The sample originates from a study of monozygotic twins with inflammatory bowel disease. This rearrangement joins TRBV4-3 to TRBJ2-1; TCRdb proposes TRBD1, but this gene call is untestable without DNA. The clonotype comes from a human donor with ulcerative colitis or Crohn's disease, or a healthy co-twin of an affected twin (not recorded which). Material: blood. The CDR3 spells CASSQEYTGPTYHNEQFF.